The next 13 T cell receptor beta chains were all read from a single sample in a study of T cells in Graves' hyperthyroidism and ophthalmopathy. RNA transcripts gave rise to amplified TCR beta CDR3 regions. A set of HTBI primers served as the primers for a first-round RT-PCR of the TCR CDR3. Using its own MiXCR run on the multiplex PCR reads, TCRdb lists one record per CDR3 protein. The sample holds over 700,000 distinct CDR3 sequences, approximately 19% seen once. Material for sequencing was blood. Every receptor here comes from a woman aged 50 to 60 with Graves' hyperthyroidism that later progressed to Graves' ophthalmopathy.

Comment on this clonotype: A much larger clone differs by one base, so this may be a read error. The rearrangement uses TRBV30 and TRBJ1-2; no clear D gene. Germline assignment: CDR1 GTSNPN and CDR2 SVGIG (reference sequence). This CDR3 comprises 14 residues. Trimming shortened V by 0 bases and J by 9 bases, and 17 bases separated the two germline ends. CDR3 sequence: CAWSVNGQSDSYTF. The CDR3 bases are TGTGCCTGGAGTGTAAATGGGCAGTCGGATAGCTACACCTTC.

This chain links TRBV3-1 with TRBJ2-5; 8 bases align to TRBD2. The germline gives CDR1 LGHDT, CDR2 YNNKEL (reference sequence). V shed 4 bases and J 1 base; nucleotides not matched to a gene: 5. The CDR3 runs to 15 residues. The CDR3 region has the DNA TGTGCCAGCAGCCGTGGCGGGGGGTTCCAAGAGACCCAGTACTTC. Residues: CASSRGGGFQETQYF.

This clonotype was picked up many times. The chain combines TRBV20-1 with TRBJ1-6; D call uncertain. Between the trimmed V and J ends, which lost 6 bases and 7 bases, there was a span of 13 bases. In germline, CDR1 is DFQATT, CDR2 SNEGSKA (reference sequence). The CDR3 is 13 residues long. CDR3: CSATRGPNSPLHF. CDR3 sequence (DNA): TGCAGTGCCACAAGAGGGCCGAATTCACCCCTCCACTTT.

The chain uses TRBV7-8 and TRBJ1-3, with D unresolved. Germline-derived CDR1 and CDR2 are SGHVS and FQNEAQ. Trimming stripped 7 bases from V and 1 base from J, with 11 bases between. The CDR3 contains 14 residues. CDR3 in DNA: TGTGCCAGCACCTCTCAGCAGTCTGGAAACACCATATATTTT. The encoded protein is CASTSQQSGNTIYF. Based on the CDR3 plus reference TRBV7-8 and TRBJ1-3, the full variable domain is GAGVSQSPRYKVAKRGQDVALRCDPISGHVSLFWYQQALGQGPEFLTYFQNEAQLDKSGLPSDRFFAERPEGSVSTLKIQRTQQEDSAVYLCASTSQQSGNTIYFGEGSWLTVV.

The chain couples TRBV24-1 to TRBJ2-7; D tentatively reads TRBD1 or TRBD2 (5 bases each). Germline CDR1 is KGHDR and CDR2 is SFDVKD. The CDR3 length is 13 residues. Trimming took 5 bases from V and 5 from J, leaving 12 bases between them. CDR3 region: CATSGSGTDEQYF. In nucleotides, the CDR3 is TGTGCCACCAGTGGGTCGGGGACCGACGAGCAGTACTTC.

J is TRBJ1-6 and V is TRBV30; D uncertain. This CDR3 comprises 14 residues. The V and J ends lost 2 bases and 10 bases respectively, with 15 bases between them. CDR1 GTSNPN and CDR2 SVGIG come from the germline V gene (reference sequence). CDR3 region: CAWSRSGNSSPLHF. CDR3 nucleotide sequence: TGTGCCTGGAGTCGTAGTGGCAATAGCTCACCCCTCCACTTT.

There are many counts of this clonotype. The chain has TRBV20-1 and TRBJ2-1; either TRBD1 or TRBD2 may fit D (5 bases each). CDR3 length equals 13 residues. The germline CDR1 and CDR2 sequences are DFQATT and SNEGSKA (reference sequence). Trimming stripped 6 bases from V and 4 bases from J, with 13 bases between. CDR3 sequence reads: CSALGTKYNEQFF. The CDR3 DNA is TGCAGTGCCCTAGGGACGAAGTACAATGAGCAGTTCTTC.

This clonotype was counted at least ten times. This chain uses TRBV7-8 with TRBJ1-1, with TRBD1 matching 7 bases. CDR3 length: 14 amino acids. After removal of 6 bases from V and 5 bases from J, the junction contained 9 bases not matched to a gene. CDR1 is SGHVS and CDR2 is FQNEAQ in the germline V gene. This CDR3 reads CASRRTGLRTEAFF. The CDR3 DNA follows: TGTGCCAGCAGACGGACAGGCCTGAGGACTGAAGCTTTCTTT.

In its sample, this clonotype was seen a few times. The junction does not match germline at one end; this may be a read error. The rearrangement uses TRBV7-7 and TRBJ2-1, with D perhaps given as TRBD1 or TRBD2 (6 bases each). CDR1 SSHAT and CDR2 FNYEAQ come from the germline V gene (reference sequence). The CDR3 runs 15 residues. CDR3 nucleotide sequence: TGTGCTAGCAGCTTGGGGGCGGGGTCCGACAATGAGCAGTTCTTC. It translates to CASSLGAGSDNEQFF.

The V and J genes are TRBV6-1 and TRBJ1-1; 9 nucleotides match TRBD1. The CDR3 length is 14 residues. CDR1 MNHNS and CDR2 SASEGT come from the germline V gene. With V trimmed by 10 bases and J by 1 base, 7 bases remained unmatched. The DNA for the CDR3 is TGTGCCATCAGACCGGGACAGGGGAACACTGAAGCTTTCTTT. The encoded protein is CAIRPGQGNTEAFF.

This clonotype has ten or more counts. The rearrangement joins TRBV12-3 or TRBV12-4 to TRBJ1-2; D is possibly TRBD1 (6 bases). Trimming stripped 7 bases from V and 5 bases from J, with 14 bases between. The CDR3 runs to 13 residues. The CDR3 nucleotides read TGTGCCAGCACCCCCAGGGGACGGTATGGCTACACCTTC. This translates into CASTPRGRYGYTF.

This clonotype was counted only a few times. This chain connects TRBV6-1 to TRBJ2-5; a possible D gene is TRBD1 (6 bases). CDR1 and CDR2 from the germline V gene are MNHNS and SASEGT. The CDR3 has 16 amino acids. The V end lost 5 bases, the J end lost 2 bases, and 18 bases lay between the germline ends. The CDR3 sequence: CASSIGFQGKQETQYF. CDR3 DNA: TGTGCCAGCAGTATTGGGTTTCAGGGGAAGCAAGAGACCCAGTACTTC.

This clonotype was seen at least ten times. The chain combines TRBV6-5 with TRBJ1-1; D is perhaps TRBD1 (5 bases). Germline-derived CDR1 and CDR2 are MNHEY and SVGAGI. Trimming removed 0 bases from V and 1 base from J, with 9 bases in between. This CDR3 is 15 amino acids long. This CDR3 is CASSYSGGSNTEAFF. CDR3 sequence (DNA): TGTGCCAGCAGTTACTCGGGGGGGTCGAACACTGAAGCTTTCTTT.